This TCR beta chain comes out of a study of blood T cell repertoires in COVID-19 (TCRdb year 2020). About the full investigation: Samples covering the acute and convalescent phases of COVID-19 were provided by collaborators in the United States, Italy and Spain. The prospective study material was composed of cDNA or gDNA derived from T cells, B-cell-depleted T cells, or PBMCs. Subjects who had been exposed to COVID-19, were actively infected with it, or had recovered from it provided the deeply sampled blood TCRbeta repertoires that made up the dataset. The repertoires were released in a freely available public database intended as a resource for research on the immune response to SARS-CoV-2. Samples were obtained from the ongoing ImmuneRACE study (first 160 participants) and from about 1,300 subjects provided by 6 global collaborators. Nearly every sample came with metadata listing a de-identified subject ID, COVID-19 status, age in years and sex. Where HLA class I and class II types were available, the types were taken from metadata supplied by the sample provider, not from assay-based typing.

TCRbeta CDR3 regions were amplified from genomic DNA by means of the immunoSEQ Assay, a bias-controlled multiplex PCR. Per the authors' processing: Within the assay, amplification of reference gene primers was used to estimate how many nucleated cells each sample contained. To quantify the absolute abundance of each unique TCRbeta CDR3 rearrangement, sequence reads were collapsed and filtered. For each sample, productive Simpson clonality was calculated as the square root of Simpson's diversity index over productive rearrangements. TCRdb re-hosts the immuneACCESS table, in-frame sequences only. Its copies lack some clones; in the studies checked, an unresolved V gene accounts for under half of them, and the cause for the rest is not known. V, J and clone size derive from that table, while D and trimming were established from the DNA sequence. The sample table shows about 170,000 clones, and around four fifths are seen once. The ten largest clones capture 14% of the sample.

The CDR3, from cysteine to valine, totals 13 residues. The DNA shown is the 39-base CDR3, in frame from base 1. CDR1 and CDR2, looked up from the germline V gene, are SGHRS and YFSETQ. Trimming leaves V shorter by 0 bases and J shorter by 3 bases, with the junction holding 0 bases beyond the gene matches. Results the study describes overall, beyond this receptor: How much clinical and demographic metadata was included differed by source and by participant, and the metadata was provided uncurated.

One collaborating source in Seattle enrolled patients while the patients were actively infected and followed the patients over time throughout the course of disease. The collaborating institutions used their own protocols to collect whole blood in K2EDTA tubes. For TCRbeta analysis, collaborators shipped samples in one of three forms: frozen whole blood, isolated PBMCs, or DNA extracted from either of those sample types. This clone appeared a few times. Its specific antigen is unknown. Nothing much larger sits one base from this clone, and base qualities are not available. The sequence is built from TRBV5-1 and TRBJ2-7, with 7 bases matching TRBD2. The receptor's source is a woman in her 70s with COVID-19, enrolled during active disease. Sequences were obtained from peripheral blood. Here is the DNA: TGCGCCAGCAGCTTGGGGGAGGGCTACGAGCAGTACGTC. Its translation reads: CASSLGEGYEQYV.